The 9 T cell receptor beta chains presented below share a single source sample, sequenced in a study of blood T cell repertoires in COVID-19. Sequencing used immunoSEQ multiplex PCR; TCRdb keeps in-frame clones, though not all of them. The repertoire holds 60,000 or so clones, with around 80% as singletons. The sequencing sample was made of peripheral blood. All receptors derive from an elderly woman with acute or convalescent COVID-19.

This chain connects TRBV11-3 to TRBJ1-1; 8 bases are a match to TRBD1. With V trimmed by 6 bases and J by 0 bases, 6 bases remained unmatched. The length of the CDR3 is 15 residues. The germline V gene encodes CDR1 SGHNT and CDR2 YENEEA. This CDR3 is CASSDRGIMNTEAFF. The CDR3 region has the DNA TGTGCCAGCAGTGACAGGGGAATAATGAACACTGAAGCTTTCTTT.

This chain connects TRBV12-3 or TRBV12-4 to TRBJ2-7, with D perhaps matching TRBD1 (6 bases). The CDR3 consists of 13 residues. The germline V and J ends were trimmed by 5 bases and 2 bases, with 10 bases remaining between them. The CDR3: CASSAGQTYEQYF. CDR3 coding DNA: TGTGCCAGCAGTGCCGGACAGACCTACGAGCAGTACTTC.

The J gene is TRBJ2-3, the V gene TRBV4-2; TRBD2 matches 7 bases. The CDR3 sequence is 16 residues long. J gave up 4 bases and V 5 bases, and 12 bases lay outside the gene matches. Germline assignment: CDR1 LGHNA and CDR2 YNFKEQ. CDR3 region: CASSSRASGEPDTQYF. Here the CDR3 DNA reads TGTGCCAGCAGCAGCCGGGCCAGCGGGGAACCAGATACGCAGTATTTT.

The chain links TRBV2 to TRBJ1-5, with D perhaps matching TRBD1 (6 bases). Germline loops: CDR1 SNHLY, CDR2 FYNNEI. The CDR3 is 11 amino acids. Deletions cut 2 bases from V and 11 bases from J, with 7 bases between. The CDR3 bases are TGTGCCAGCAGTGAACAGGGGACCCAGCATTTT. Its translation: CASSEQGTQHF.

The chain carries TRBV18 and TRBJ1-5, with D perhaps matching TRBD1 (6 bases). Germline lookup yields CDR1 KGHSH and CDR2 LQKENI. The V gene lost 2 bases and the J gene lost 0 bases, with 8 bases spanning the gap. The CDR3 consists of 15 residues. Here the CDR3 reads CASSPAGASNQPQHF. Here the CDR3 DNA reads TGTGCCAGCTCACCAGCGGGGGCTAGCAATCAGCCCCAGCATTTT. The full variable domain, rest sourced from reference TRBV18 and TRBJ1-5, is NAGVMQNPRHLVRRRGQEARLRCSPMKGHSHVYWYRQLPEEGLKFMVYLQKENIIDESGMPKERFSAEFPKEGPSILRIQQVVRGDSAAYFCASSPAGASNQPQHFGDGTRLSIL.

This chain's CDR3 is CASSFPMGTGGYEQYF. As DNA, the CDR3 is TGTGCCAGCAGCTTCCCCATGGGAACAGGGGGCTACGAGCAGTACTTC. The gene calls are TRBV13 and TRBJ2-7; 8 positions match TRBD1. CDR1 is PRHDT and CDR2 is FYEKMQ in the germline V gene (reference sequence). V dropped 3 bases and J dropped 3; count of bases not matched to a gene: 10. The CDR3 sequence is 16 residues long.

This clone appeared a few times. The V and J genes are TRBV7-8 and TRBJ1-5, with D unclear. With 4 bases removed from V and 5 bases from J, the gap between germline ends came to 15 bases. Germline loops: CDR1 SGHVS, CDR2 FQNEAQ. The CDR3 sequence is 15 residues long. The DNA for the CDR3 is TGTGCCAGCAGCTCCCTTTCCCAGTCATATCAGCCCCAGCATTTT. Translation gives CASSSLSQSYQPQHF.

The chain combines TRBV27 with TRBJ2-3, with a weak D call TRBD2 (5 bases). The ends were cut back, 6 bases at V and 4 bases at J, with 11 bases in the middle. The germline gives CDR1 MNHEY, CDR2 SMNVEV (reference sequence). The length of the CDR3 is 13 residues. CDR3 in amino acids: CASSWKEADTQYF. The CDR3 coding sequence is TGTGCCAGCAGCTGGAAGGAGGCAGATACGCAGTATTTT.

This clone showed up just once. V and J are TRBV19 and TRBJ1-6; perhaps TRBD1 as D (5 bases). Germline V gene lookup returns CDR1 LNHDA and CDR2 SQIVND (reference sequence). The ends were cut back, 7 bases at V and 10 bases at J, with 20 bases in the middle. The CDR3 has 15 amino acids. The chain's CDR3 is CASKASNLGRSPLHF. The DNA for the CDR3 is TGTGCCAGTAAGGCGTCGAACCTGGGGCGATCACCCCTCCACTTT.